This TCR beta chain was recorded in a study of T cell changes during pregnancy in multiple sclerosis. Clones were read by immunoSEQ multiplex PCR, and TCRdb kept only the in-frame ones, dropping some. Of over 55,000 clones listed, about 88% are singletons. CDR1 is SSHAT and CDR2 is FNYEAQ in the germline V gene (reference sequence). The CDR3 sequence is 16 residues long. After removal of 0 bases from V and 5 bases from J, the junction contained 3 bases not matched to a gene. This specimen consisted of peripheral blood, obtained in the first trimester of pregnancy. The gene calls are TRBV7-7 and TRBJ2-2; TRBD2 aligns across 10 bases. This TCR came from a female donor with multiple sclerosis, enrolled in a pregnancy study. CDR3: CASSLALAGVTGELFF. The CDR3 nucleotides read TGTGCCAGCAGCTTAGCTCTAGCGGGAGTTACCGGGGAGCTGTTTTTT.